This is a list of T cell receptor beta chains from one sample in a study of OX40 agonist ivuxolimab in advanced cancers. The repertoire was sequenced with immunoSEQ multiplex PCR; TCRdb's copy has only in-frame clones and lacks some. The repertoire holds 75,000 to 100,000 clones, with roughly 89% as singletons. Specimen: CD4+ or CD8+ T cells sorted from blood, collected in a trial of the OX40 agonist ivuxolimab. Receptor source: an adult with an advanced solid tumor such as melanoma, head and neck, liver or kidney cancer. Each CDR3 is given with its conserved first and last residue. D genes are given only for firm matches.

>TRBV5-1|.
CASSPVTLANTGELFF
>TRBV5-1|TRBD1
CASSLDRDYGYTF
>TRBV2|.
CASGARTFQETQYF
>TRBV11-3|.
CASSPARAETQYF
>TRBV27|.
CASSLNRENNYGYTF
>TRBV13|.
CASSPPSDGTYEQFF
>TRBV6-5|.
CASSYGGSGTPLHF
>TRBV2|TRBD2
CASSGLAFGELFF
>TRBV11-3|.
CASSQHNGFLNEQFF
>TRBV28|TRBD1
CATYRGVGEKLFF
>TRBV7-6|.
CASSLWETQYEQYF
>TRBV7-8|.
CASSLGGADTQYF
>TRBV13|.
CASSLGPFSGNTIYF
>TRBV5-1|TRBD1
CASSLGQGNTGELFF
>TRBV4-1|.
CASSQDRAYQETQYF
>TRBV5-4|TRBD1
CASSLEGARGYTF
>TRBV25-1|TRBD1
CASRPGGVDTQYF
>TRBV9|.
CASSVQGRVIDTQYF
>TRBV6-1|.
CASGYARSNQPQHF
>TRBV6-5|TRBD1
CASSLGGKHNSPLHF
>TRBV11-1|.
CASSLALPGGTDTQYF
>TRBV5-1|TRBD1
CASSSLDRGENTEAFF